Below, 26 T cell receptor beta chains from the same sample are listed, as sequenced in a study of metastatic and nonmetastatic thyroid tumors. No treatment of any kind had been given to any patient before thyroid surgery. With MiXCR, TCRdb reprocessed the PCR reads. The sample contains 25,000 to 30,000 clones, 4% to 5% of which appear only once. Source material: blood. These receptors were obtained from a female donor with papillary thyroid cancer or a benign thyroid nodule (not recorded which). Some clones in this sample may be carry-over from other donors' samples.

The table lists this clone with many counts. This chain joins TRBV3-1 and TRBJ1-1; D ambiguous. Germline V gene data show CDR1 as LGHDT and CDR2 as YNNKEL (reference sequence). The length of the CDR3 is 13 residues. The ends were cut back, 2 bases at V and 4 bases at J, with 8 bases in the middle. CDR3 sequence (DNA): TGTGCCAGCAGCCAATTGACGGGCACTGAAGCTTTCTTT. Its protein product is CASSQLTGTEAFF. Full variable domain (remainder filled in from reference TRBV3-1 and TRBJ1-1): DTAVSQTPKYLVTQMGNDKSIKCEQNLGHDTMYWYKQDSKKFLKIMFSYNNKELIINETVPNRFSPKSPDKAHLNLHINSLELGDSAVYFCASSQLTGTEAFFGQGTRLTVV.

Worth noting for this clone: Possible read error: a much larger clone is one base away. The chain uses TRBV28 and TRBJ2-4; 11 positions match TRBD2. The CDR3 runs 17 residues. V lost 5 bases to trimming and J lost 0 bases; unmatched junction nucleotides: 6. Per the germline V gene, CDR1 is MDHEN and CDR2 is SYDVKM. As DNA, the CDR3 is TGTGCCAGCAGTATAACGGGACTAGCGGTAGCCAAAAACATTCAGTACTTC. Translation: CASSITGLAVAKNIQYF.

This clone was counted ten times or more. The chain couples TRBV7-9 to TRBJ2-1; no reliable D call. Per the germline V gene, CDR1 is SEHNR and CDR2 is FQNEAQ (reference sequence). The V end was cut by 3 bases, the J end by 6 bases, with 12 bases between. This CDR3 is 14 amino acids long. The CDR3 loop is CASSFRALTNEQFF. CDR3 DNA: TGTGCCAGCAGCTTCCGGGCCCTCACCAATGAGCAGTTCTTC.

V gene TRBV20-1 combines with J gene TRBJ2-1; 12 nucleotides line up with TRBD2. Germline-derived CDR1 and CDR2 are DFQATT and SNEGSKA (reference sequence). The ends lost 4 bases at V and 6 bases at J; junction bases unmatched: 4. There are 14 residues in the CDR3. CDR3 loop: CSAILAGGGNEQFF. The CDR3 DNA is TGCAGTGCTATACTAGCGGGAGGCGGCAATGAGCAGTTCTTC.

This clone has only a few counts. The chain carries TRBV6-1 and TRBJ2-2; no firm D call. V was clipped by 0 bases and J by 4 bases, with 12 bases between them. The germline V gene encodes CDR1 MNHNS and CDR2 SASEGT. The CDR3 totals 16 residues. The CDR3 bases are TGTGCCAGCAGTGAAGCGTGGGAACCCTTCACCGGGGAGCTGTTTTTT. It translates to CASSEAWEPFTGELFF.

The rearrangement links TRBV24-1 to TRBJ2-2; 8 nucleotides agree with TRBD1. The CDR3 is 19 residues long. Germline assignment: CDR1 KGHDR and CDR2 SFDVKD. V was clipped by 2 bases and J by 0 bases; unmatched bases: 10. CDR3 sequence: CATSDSPDRALTNTGELFF. DNA for the CDR3: TGTGCCACCAGTGATTCCCCGGACAGGGCGCTAACGAACACCGGGGAGCTGTTTTTT.

This clone showed up many times. V gene TRBV7-2 combines with J gene TRBJ2-7, with 11 bases matching TRBD1. V shed 4 bases and J 6 bases; nucleotides not matched to a gene: 8. The CDR3 covers 15 residues. CDR1 and CDR2 (germline): SGHTA, FQGNSA. CDR3 nucleotide sequence: TGTGCCAGCAGCTATCCGGACAGGGGGCTTTTCGAGCAGTACTTC. Amino acid sequence: CASSYPDRGLFEQYF.

This clone was counted a few times. The genes are TRBV6-2 or TRBV6-3 and TRBJ1-6; 7 positions match TRBD1. Germline CDR1 is MNHEY and CDR2 is SVGEGT. The V and J ends lost 5 bases and 14 bases, in that order; junction bases with no gene match: 12. This CDR3 has 14 residues. CDR3 sequence reads: CASSLPTGSSALHF. CDR3 bases: TGTGCCAGCAGTCTACCGACAGGGAGTTCGGCCCTCCACTTT.

This clone has just a few counts. At one end, the junction sequence differs from germline, possibly due to a read error. V usage is TRBV24-1 and J usage is TRBJ2-3; 12 positions match TRBD2. The V gene's germline CDR1 is KGHDR and CDR2 SFDVKD. This CDR3 is 18 amino acids long. In DNA form, the CDR3 reads TGTGTCACCAGCGATCCCCGAGGACTAGCGGGAAGAACAGATACGCAGTATTTT. Translated: CVTSDPRGLAGRTDTQYF.

This clone has just a few counts. The genes are TRBV28 and TRBJ1-6, with 12 bases aligning to TRBD1. There are 15 residues in the CDR3. Looked up from germline, CDR1 is MDHEN and CDR2 is SYDVKM. The V and J ends lost 4 bases and 10 bases, in that order; junction bases with no gene match: 5. Written as DNA, the CDR3 is TGTGCCAGCAGTTCCCGGGACAGGGGGCACTCACCCCTCCACTTT. This sequence encodes CASSSRDRGHSPLHF. The full variable domain, completed using reference TRBV28 and TRBJ1-6, is DVKVTQSSRYLVKRTGEKVFLECVQDMDHENMFWYRQDPGLGLRLIYFSYDVKMKEKGDIPEGYSVSREKKERFSLILESASTNQTSMYLCASSSRDRGHSPLHFGNGTRLTVT.

Notes on this clone: A much larger clone differs by one base, so this may be a read error. This chain links TRBV3-1 with TRBJ2-1; 10 positions match TRBD2. Looked up from germline, CDR1 is LGHDT and CDR2 is YNNKEL (reference sequence). The CDR3 sequence is 14 residues long. Trimming took 4 bases from V and 8 from J; bases not matched to a gene: 5. Here the CDR3 reads CASSLRLAGYEQFF. The DNA of the CDR3 is TGTGCCAGCAGCCTCCGACTAGCGGGTTATGAGCAGTTCTTC.

This clone came up many times. A much larger clone differs from this one at a single base, so this may be a read error. V gene TRBV9 combines with J gene TRBJ1-4, with no clear D. In germline, CDR1 is SGDLS, CDR2 YYNGEE. The ends were cut back, 3 bases at V and 8 bases at J, with 14 bases in the middle. The CDR3 spans 14 residues. Here the CDR3 reads CASSADAAREKLFF. CDR3 DNA: TGTGCCAGCAGCGCTGACGCGGCCAGGGAAAAACTGTTTTTT.

This clone has just a few counts. The chain combines TRBV9 with TRBJ2-2; D remains unclear. Between the trimmed V and J ends, which lost 4 bases and 2 bases, there was a span of 6 bases. Germline CDR1 reads SGDLS; CDR2 reads YYNGEE. The CDR3 is made up of 13 amino acids. CDR3 loop: CASSLLNTGELFF. In nucleotides, the CDR3 is TGTGCCAGCAGCTTACTAAACACCGGGGAGCTGTTTTTT.

This clone was seen a few times. The chain recombines TRBV28 with TRBJ1-1; 7 bases are a match to TRBD1. Trimming took 4 bases from V and 0 from J; bases not matched to a gene: 5. This CDR3 is built from 15 residues. CDR1 is MDHEN and CDR2 is SYDVKM in the germline V gene. In nucleotides, the CDR3 is TGTGCCAGCAGTTCCCCGCAGGGGGTGAACACTGAAGCTTTCTTT. Translated: CASSSPQGVNTEAFF.

This clone was seen many times. The V call is TRBV11-3, the J call TRBJ2-3; D is unclear. CDR3 length: 14 amino acids. The V and J ends lost 1 base and 1 base respectively, with 6 bases between them. Germline CDR1 is SGHNT and CDR2 is YENEEA. DNA of the CDR3: TGTGCCAGCAGCTTAGCGAGCGGCACAGATACGCAGTATTTT. Translating gives CASSLASGTDTQYF. Using reference TRBV11-3 and TRBJ2-3 for the parts outside the CDR3, the full variable domain is EAGVVQSPRYKIIEKKQPVAFWCNPISGHNTLYWYLQNLGQGPELLIRYENEEAVDDSQLPKDRFSAERLKGVDSTLKIQPAELGDSAVYLCASSLASGTDTQYFGPGTRLTVL.

This clone showed up just a few times. The chain carries TRBV6-1 and TRBJ2-7; TRBD2 agrees at 9 bases. J was trimmed by 3 bases and V by 6 bases; bases with no gene match: 9. CDR1 is MNHNS, CDR2 SASEGT, per germline. The CDR3 runs 15 residues. Here the CDR3 reads CASRFLAGPSYEQYV. CDR3 sequence (DNA): TGTGCCAGCAGATTTCTAGCGGGACCAAGCTACGAGCAGTACGTC.

This clone was observed many times. Additional DNA sequences in this sample encode the identical CDR3. This CDR3 is CASSFFRDRTYTIYF. In nucleotides, the CDR3 is TGTGCCAGCAGCTTTTTCCGGGACAGGACCTACACCATATATTTT. The chain employs TRBV5-6 and TRBJ1-3, with 8 nucleotides matching TRBD1. Trimming removed 2 bases from V and 8 bases from J; junction bases left unmatched: 9. Germline CDR1 reads SGHDT; CDR2 reads YYEEEE. This CDR3 is 15 amino acids long.

This clone was seen many times. The rearrangement links TRBV4-1 to TRBJ2-5, with 10 positions matching TRBD2. V was clipped by 2 bases and J by 1 base; unmatched bases: 19. This CDR3 contains 21 residues. Germline CDR1 MGHRA, CDR2 YSYEKL. The CDR3: CASSQILPSGRSLGGQETQYF. As DNA, the CDR3 is TGCGCCAGCAGCCAAATTCTCCCTAGCGGGAGAAGTTTGGGGGGCCAAGAGACCCAGTACTTC.

This chain uses TRBV28 with TRBJ2-3; 8 bases are shared with TRBD2. CDR3 length: 15 residues. V shed 4 bases, J shed 4 bases, and the junction held 7 bases outside the gene matches. Germline V gene data show CDR1 as MDHEN and CDR2 as SYDVKM. The CDR3 DNA follows: TGTGCCAGCAGTTCCCCAGCGGGAGTTTCAGATACGCAGTATTTT. As protein: CASSSPAGVSDTQYF.

This clone has just a few counts. Given the absence of the conserved phenylalanine or tryptophan at the CDR3 end, a read error is likely. Because the CDR3's place on the DNA is in doubt, the DNA is left out and the CDR3 is given as listed by TCRdb. The same CDR3 can be traced to other DNA sequences in this sample. The CDR3 sequence is CASIPGWTEAFI. The V gene is TRBV28, the J gene TRBJ1-1; the table's D call, TRBD1, was not checked against the DNA. The CDR3 length is 12 residues, termini included. Germline V gene lookup returns CDR1 MDHEN and CDR2 SYDVKM.

This clone turned up a few times. The chain recombines TRBV6-1 with TRBJ1-2; tentatively, D is TRBD1 (6 bases). Germline V lookup: CDR1 MNHNS, CDR2 SASEGT. This CDR3 spans 16 amino acids. Trimming removed 8 bases from V and 4 bases from J, with 23 bases in between. The CDR3 nucleotides are TGTGCCAGCTCAGCGACAGAAACGACAGGTGGCTATGGCTACACCTTC. It codes for CASSATETTGGYGYTF.

This clone was detected a few times. The chain combines TRBV6-1 with TRBJ2-7, with TRBD2 identical over 9 bases. The V gene's germline CDR1 is MNHNS and CDR2 SASEGT. CDR3 length equals 15 residues. V was clipped by 0 bases and J by 0 bases; unmatched bases: 0. The CDR3 region is CASSEASGSSYEQYF. In nucleotides, the CDR3 is TGTGCCAGCAGTGAAGCTAGCGGGAGCTCCTACGAGCAGTACTTC.

This clone was observed a few times. The chain has TRBV6-1 and TRBJ2-7, with D unclear. Germline lookup yields CDR1 MNHNS and CDR2 SASEGT. The CDR3 runs to 12 residues. The germline V and J ends were trimmed by 4 bases and 1 base, with 5 bases remaining between them. The CDR3 DNA is TGTGCCAGCAGTGCTGTATCCTACGAGCAGTACGTC. It codes for CASSAVSYEQYV.

This clone showed up just a few times. The CDR3 nucleotides read TGTGCCAGTAGTTTTCCGGGAAGAAGCAATCAGCCCCAGCATTTT. It codes for CASSFPGRSNQPQHF. The chain carries TRBV19 and TRBJ1-5; D gene ambiguous. Germline V lookup: CDR1 LNHDA, CDR2 SQIVND (reference sequence). V lost 5 bases, J lost 1 base, and 12 bases lay in between. CDR3 length: 15 amino acids.

This clone was seen ten or more times. This chain links TRBV3-1 with TRBJ2-2, with 11 bases fitting TRBD2. The CDR3 consists of 16 residues. V lost 3 bases to trimming and J lost 6 bases; unmatched junction nucleotides: 6. Germline CDR1 LGHDT, CDR2 YNNKEL (reference sequence). CDR3 coding DNA: TGTGCCAGCAGCCACCGACTAGCGGGACTGGCCGGGGAGCTGTTTTTT. Protein sequence: CASSHRLAGLAGELFF.

The chain carries TRBV6-1 and TRBJ2-1; D gene unclear. V lost 6 bases, J lost 4 bases, and 10 bases lay in between. This CDR3 has 13 residues. The germline V gene has CDR1 MNHNS and CDR2 SASEGT. CDR3 residues: CASSPGQYNEQFF. DNA for the CDR3: TGTGCCAGCAGCCCCGGGCAGTACAATGAGCAGTTCTTC.